In its sample, the clone carrying this TCR beta chain was seen once. The time point is: pre-sensitization, week 0. Treatment defined: therapeutic diphenylcyclopropenone sensitization with weekly scalp DPC. Under the authors' procedure: Sampled TCR counts reached a median of 95,638 per sample, with values ranging from roughly 20,000 to 700,000. TCRdb reanalysed the RACE reads using MiXCR and keeps one entry per CDR3 protein. The authors' filters were not applied to this entry. The table includes approximately 100,000 distinct CDR3 sequences, roughly 12% detected once. These data come from a study of human T cells and chemical hapten exposure. Study details: DPC at 0.01% went onto the upper back in patch tests, read at 6 days. The patients, most of them female, presented with alopecia areata, totalis or universalis.

The receptor's source is a woman between 50 and 59 years old with alopecia areata. Some clones in this sample may be carry-over from other donors' samples. The input for sequencing was whole blood, taken in connection with sensitization to the hapten diphenylcyclopropenone (DPC).

CDR3 residues: CASSRGTGYDTDTQYF. The CDR3 coding sequence is TGCGCCAGCAGCCGAGGGACAGGGTACGACACAGATACGCAGTATTTT. This sequence joins TRBV4-3 and TRBJ2-3; 9 bases align to TRBD1. V lost 4 bases to trimming and J lost 2 bases; unmatched junction nucleotides: 7. Per germline, CDR1 LGHNA and CDR2 YSLEER. The CDR3 sequence is 16 residues long.